The clone carrying this TCR beta chain has only one observation. Its antigen is unknown. CDR1 and CDR2 from the germline V gene are SGHRS and YFSETQ. This CDR3 comprises 13 residues. V dropped 5 bases and J dropped 5 bases, with 13 bases sitting between them. These data belong to a study of beta chain features in type 1 diabetes. The isolated RNA, all of it, was reverse transcribed, so expressed TCRB transcripts were what got sequenced. Sequencing was performed with immunoSEQ multiplex PCR; in TCRdb, only in-frame clones are kept and a portion is missing. The sample has 20,000 to 25,000 clones, 50% to 60% seen once; the top ten hold 0.3% to 0.4%. Study conclusions and caveats: The question of HLA type influencing TCRB rearrangement was one that remained unresolved here. Across all four CD4+ subsets, people with type 1 diabetes showed modestly shorter TCRB CDR3s. The VDJ junctions of type 1 diabetes patients carried fewer insertions and more deletions. The naive, central memory and Treg TCRB repertoires of patients appeared to be more similar to one another than those of healthy donors. A possible short-template PCR bias applies equally to patients and controls.

This TCR was sampled from a man aged 18 to 30 with type 1 diabetes. V usage is TRBV5-1 and J usage is TRBJ2-5; D ambiguous. The sequencing sample was made of stem cell memory CD4+ T cells from blood. CDR3 residues: CASRTRVSETQYF. CDR3 sequence (DNA): TGCGCCAGCAGAACCCGGGTGTCCGAGACCCAGTACTTC.